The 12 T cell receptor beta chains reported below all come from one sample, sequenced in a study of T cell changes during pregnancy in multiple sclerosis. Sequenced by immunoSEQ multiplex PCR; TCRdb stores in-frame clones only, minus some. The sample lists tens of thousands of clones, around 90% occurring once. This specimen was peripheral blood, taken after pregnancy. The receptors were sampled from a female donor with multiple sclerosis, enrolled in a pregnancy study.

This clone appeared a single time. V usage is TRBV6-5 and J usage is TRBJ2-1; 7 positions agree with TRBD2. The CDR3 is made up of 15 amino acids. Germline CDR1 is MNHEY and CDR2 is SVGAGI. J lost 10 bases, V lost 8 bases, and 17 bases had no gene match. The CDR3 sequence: CASRRDYAPGVEQFF. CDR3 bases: TGTGCCAGCCGGAGGGACTACGCGCCGGGGGTGGAGCAGTTCTTC.

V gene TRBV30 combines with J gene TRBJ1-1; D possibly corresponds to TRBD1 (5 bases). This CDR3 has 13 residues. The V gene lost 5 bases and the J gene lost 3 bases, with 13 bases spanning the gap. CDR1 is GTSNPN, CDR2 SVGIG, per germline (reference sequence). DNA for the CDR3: TGTGCCTGGGGATTGCAGGGTGACACTGAAGCTTTCTTT. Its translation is CAWGLQGDTEAFF.

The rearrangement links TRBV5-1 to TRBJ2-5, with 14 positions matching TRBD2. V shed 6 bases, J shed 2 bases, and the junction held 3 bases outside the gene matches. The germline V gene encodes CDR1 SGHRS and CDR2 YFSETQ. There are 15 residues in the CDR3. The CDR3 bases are TGCGCCAGCATAGGACTAGCGGGAGGACAAGAGACCCAGTACTTC. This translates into CASIGLAGGQETQYF. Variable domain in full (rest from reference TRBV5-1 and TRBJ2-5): KAGVTQTPRYLIKTRGQQVTLSCSPISGHRSVSWYQQTPGQGLQFLFEYFSETQRNKGNFPGRFSGRQFSNSRSEMNVSTLELGDSALYLCASIGLAGGQETQYFGPGTRLLVL.

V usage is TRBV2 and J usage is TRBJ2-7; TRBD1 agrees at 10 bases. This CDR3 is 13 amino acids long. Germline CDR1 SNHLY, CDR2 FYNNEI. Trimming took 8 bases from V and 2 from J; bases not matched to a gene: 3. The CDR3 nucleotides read TGTGCCAGCGGAGGACAGGGGGCCTACGAGCAGTACTTC. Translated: CASGGQGAYEQYF.

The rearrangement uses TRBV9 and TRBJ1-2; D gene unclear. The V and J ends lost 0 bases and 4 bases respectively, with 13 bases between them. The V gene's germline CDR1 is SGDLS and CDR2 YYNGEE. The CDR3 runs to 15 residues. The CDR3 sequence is CASSVEPTVSYGYTF. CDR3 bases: TGTGCCAGCAGCGTAGAACCCACAGTAAGCTATGGCTACACCTTC.

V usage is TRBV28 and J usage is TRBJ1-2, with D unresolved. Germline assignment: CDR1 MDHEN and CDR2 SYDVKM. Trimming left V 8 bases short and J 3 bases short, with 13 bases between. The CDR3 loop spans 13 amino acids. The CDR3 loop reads CASETGSHYGYTF. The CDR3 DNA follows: TGTGCCAGCGAGACGGGGTCCCACTATGGCTACACCTTC.

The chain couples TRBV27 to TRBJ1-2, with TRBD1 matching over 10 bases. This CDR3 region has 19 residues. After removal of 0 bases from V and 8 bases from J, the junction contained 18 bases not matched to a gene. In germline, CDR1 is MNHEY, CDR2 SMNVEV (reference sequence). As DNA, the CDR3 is TGTGCCAGCAGTTTATCGATCTCTTTGGACAGGGGGATGGTCGGAGGCTACACCTTC. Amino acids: CASSLSISLDRGMVGGYTF.

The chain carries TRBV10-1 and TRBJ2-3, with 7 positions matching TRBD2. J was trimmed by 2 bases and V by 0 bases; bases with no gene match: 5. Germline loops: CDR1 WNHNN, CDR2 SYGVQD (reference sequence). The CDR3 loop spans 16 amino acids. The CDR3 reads CASSESLSGATDTQYF. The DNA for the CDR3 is TGCGCCAGCAGTGAGTCGTTGAGCGGGGCCACAGATACGCAGTATTTT.

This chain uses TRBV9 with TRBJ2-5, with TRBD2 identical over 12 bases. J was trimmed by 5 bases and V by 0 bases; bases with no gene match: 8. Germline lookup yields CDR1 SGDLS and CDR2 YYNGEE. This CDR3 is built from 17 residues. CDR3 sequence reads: CASSVGLAGGPGETQYF. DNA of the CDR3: TGTGCCAGCAGCGTAGGTCTAGCGGGAGGGCCCGGGGAGACCCAGTACTTC.

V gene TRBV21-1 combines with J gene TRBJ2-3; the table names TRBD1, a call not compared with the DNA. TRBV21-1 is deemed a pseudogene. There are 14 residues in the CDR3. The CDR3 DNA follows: TGTGCCAGCAGCAATACATCCATCACAGATACGCAGTATTTT. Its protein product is CASSNTSITDTQYF.

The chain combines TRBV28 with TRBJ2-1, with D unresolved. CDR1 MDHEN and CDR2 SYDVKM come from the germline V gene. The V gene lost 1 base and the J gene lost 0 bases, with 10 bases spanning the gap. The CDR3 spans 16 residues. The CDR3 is CASSLSSLSSYNEQFF. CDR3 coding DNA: TGTGCCAGCAGTTTATCTTCCCTGAGCTCCTACAATGAGCAGTTCTTC.

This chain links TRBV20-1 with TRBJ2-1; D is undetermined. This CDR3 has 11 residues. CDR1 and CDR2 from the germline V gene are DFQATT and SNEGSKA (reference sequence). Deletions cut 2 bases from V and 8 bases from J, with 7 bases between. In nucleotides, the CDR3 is TGCAGTGCTAGACCTTCGGATGAGCAGTTCTTC. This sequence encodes CSARPSDEQFF.